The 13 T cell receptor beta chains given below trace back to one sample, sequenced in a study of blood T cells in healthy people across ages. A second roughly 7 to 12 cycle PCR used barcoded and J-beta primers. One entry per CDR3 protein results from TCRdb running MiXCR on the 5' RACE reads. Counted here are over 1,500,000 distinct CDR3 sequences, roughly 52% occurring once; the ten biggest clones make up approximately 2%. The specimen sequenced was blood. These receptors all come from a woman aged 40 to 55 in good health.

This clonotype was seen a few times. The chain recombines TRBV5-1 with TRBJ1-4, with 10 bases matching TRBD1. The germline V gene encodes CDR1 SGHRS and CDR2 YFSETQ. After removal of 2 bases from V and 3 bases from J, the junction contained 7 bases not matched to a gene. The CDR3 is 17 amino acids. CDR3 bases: TGCGCCAGCAGCTTATGGACAGGGGGAAGTGCTAATGAAAAACTGTTTTTT. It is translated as CASSLWTGGSANEKLFF.

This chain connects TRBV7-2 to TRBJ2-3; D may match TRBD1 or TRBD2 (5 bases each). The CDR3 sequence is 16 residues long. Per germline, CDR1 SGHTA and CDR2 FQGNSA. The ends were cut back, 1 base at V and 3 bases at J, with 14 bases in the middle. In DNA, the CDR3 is TGTGCCAGCAGCTTAGGGGACGGGCGTGGGACAGATACGCAGTATTTT. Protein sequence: CASSLGDGRGTDTQYF.

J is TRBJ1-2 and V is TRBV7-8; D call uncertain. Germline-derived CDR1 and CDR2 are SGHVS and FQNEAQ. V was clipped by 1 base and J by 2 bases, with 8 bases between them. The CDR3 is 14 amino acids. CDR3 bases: TGTGCCAGCAGCTTAGTGGAGGTGAACTATGGCTACACCTTC. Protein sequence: CASSLVEVNYGYTF.

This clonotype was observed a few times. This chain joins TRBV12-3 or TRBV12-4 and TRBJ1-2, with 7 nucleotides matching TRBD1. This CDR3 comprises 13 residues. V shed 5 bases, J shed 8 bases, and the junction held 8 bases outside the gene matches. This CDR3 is CASSRQGGSGYTF. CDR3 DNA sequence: TGTGCCAGCAGTCGGCAGGGGGGGTCGGGCTACACCTTC.

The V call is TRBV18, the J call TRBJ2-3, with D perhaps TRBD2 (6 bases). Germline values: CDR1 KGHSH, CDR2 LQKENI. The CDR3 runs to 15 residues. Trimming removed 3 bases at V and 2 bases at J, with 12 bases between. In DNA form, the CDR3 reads TGTGCCAGCTCACCGCCGGAGGGGCACACAGATACGCAGTATTTT. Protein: CASSPPEGHTDTQYF.

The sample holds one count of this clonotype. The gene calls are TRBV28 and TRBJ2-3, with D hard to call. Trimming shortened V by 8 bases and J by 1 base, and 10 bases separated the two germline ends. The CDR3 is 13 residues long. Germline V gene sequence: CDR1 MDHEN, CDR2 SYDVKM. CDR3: CASGHFRTDTQYF. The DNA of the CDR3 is TGTGCCAGCGGGCACTTCCGCACAGATACGCAGTATTTT.

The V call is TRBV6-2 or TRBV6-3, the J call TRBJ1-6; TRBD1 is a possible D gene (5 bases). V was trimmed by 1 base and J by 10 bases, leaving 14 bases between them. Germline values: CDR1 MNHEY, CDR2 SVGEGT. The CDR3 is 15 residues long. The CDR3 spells CASSYFRLRESPLHF. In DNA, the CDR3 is TGTGCCAGCAGTTACTTCAGACTCAGGGAATCACCCCTCCACTTT.

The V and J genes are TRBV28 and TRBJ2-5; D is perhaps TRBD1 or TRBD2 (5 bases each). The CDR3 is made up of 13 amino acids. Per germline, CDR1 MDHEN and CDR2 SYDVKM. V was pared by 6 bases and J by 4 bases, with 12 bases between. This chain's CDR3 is CASRGVRLETQYF. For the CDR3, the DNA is TGTGCCAGCAGGGGGGTTCGGCTAGAGACCCAGTACTTC.

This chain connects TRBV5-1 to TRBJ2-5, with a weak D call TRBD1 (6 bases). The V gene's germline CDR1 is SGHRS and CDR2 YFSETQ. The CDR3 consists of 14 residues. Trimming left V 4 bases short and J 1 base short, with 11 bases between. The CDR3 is CASSMVDSQETQYF. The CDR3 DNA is TGCGCCAGCAGCATGGTGGACAGCCAAGAGACCCAGTACTTC.

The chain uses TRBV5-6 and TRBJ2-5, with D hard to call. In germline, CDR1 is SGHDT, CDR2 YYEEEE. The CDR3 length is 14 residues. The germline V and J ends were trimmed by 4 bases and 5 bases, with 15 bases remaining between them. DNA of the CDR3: TGTGCCAGCAGCGGCGTGAACTTCGTGGAGACCCAGTACTTC. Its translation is CASSGVNFVETQYF. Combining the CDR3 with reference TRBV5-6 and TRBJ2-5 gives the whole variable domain DAGVTQSPTHLIKTRGQQVTLRCSPKSGHDTVSWYQQALGQGPQFIFQYYEEEERQRGNFPDRFSGHQFPNYSSELNVNALLLGDSALYLCASSGVNFVETQYFGPGTRLLVL.

The CDR3 DNA follows: TGTGCCAGCAGCTCCCGGGACTACGGCATGGAGACCCAGTACTTC. Its translation: CASSSRDYGMETQYF. This chain connects TRBV11-2 to TRBJ2-7; 7 bases are shared with TRBD2. The last part of the DNA fits TRBJ2-5 better; the J call may be wrong. Germline values: CDR1 SGHAT, CDR2 FQNNGV. The CDR3 totals 15 residues.

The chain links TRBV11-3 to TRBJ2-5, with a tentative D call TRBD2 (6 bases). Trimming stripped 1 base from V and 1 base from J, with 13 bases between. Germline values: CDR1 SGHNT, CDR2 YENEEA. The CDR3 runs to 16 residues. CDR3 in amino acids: CASSLGSAGFQETQYF. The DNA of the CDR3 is TGTGCCAGCAGCTTAGGAAGTGCGGGGTTCCAAGAGACCCAGTACTTC.

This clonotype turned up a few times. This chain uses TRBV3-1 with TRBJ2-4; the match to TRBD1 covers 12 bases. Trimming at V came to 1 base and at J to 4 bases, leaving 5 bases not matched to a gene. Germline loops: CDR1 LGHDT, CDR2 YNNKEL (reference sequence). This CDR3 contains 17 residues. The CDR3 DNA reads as TGTGCCAGCAGCCAAGCACGGGACAGGGGGCCTAAAAACATTCAGTACTTC. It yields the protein CASSQARDRGPKNIQYF.